Listed below are T cell receptor beta chains from one sample, sequenced in a study of T cells in Graves' hyperthyroidism and ophthalmopathy. TCRdb ran MiXCR on the multiplex PCR reads and lists one entry per CDR3 protein. The table includes roughly 400,000 distinct CDR3 sequences, roughly 14% detected once. Sequences were obtained from blood. These receptors were obtained from a woman under 30 with Graves' hyperthyroidism that later progressed to Graves' ophthalmopathy. Each CDR3 is given with its conserved first and last residue. A D gene is named only where the DNA matches it firmly. Size is stated for part of the rows, as once, few or many counts, or as a class when the clone is expanded.

many	TRBJ1-1	.	TRBV6-1	TGTGCCAGCAAGGGGAACGGACGGAAAGAAGCTTTCTTT	CASKGNGRKEAFF
many	TRBJ2-1	TRBD2	TRBV30	TGTGCCTGGAGTGTACTGCTAGCGGGAGTGCAGTTCTTC	CAWSVLLAGVQFF
.	TRBJ2-5	.	TRBV6-1	TGTGCCAGCAGTGTGGACCGGCGTGAGACCCAGTACTTC	CASSVDRRETQYF
few	TRBJ2-1	.	TRBV30	TGTGCCTGGAGTGTACGAAACCCAGGCCCCTACAATGAGCAGTTCTTC	CAWSVRNPGPYNEQFF
.	TRBJ1-1	.	TRBV6-1	TGTGCCAGCAGATTCGGGGCTGAAGCTTTCTTT	CASRFGAEAFF
many	TRBJ2-7	TRBD1	TRBV6-1	TGTGCCAGCAGTTACCCGGGACAGGGAAGCGAGCAGTACTTC	CASSYPGQGSEQYF
.	TRBJ2-1	.	TRBV30	TGTGCCTGGACCGGGACTCCCTACAATGAGCAGTTCTTC	CAWTGTPYNEQFF
many	TRBJ2-2	.	TRBV28	TGTGCCAGCAGCTTATCAAAAGGGCGAGGGACCGGGGAGCTGTTTTTT	CASSLSKGRGTGELFF
many	TRBJ1-1	.	TRBV18	TGTGCCAGCTCACCACCGGCCCTTGGGAAAGCTTTCTTT	CASSPPALGKAFF
many	TRBJ2-3	TRBD2	TRBV28	TGTGCCAGCAGTTTTTGGACTAGCGGGATAGATACGCAGTATTTT	CASSFWTSGIDTQYF
.	TRBJ2-5	.	TRBV10-2	TGCGCCAGCAGTCTTGGCGGGGAGTACGGAGAGACCCAGTACTTC	CASSLGGEYGETQYF
many	TRBJ2-1	TRBD1	TRBV13	TGTGCCAGCAGAGGCAGGGGGCAGTCCTACAATGAGCAGTTCTTC	CASRGRGQSYNEQFF
many	TRBJ1-1	.	TRBV30	TGTGCCTGGATCAGTATTCTGAGGGCTACTGAAGCTTTCTTT	CAWISILRATEAFF
many	TRBJ2-1	TRBD1	TRBV7-2	TGTGCCAGCAGCACGGGACAGGGAAAGGGCGATGAGCAGTTCTTC	CASSTGQGKGDEQFF
.	TRBJ1-2	TRBD1	TRBV6-2/TRBV6-3	TGTGCCAGCAGCTCCCTCGGACAGGGGGAGGGCTACACCTTC	CASSSLGQGEGYTF
.	TRBJ2-7	TRBD2	TRBV20-1	TGCAGTGCTAGAGAGAGTAGCGGGCCCTACGAGCAGTACTTC	CSARESSGPYEQYF
.	TRBJ2-7	TRBD1	TRBV12-3/TRBV12-4	TGTGCCAGCAGTTTATTCATCAGTGGACAGGGAGTAAACTACGAGCAGTACTTC	CASSLFISGQGVNYEQYF
many	TRBJ2-1	TRBD1	TRBV7-6	TGTGCCAGCAGCTTAGATCCACAGGGGGCAGGGCAGTTCTTC	CASSLDPQGAGQFF
.	TRBJ1-1	.	TRBV5-1	TGCGCCAGCAGCTTATTTACCGGGGCTGAAGCTTTCTTT	CASSLFTGAEAFF
many	TRBJ2-5	.	TRBV12-3/TRBV12-4	TGTGCCAGCTGGTACAGGGACTTCCAAGAGACCCAGTACTTC	CASWYRDFQETQYF
many	TRBJ2-1	TRBD2	TRBV3-1	TGTGCCAGCAGTCGGACTAGCGGGAGGGGTGAGCAGTTCTTC	CASSRTSGRGEQFF
many	TRBJ2-7	TRBD1	TRBV6-1	TGTGCCAGCAATTCCCTAGAAGGACAGGTCTACGAGCAGTACTTC	CASNSLEGQVYEQYF
few	TRBJ2-2	.	TRBV27	TGTGCCAGCAGTCCCTACCTTAACACCGGGGAGCTGTTTTTT	CASSPYLNTGELFF
.	TRBJ2-7	TRBD2	TRBV30	TGTGCCTGGAGTGTCGAGGAGGGACTACCGAGCTCCTACGAGCAGTACTTC	CAWSVEEGLPSSYEQYF
many	TRBJ2-2	.	TRBV2	TGTGCCAGCAGTGAAAGGATGAACACCGGGGAGCTGTTTTTT	CASSERMNTGELFF
.	TRBJ1-6	.	TRBV20-1	TGCAGTGCTCGAAGGGACTCCGATTCACCCCTCCACTTT	CSARRDSDSPLHF
.	TRBJ1-5	.	TRBV7-9	TGTGCCAGCAAGCGGCAGCCCCAGCATTTT	CASKRQPQHF
.	TRBJ1-5	.	TRBV4-3	TGCGCCAGCAGCCAAGGGATGGGTGATGGAGGGCCCCAGCATTTT	CASSQGMGDGGPQHF
many	TRBJ1-5	.	TRBV28	TGTGCCAGCAGGAGCAATAGCAATCAGCCCCAGCATTTT	CASRSNSNQPQHF
many	TRBJ2-6	.	TRBV12-3/TRBV12-4	TGTGCCAGCAGTCGGACAGCTGGGGCCAACGTCCTGACTTTC	CASSRTAGANVLTF
many	TRBJ1-1	.	TRBV19	TGTGCCAGTAGTACCGAGTACGGACACAGGAAGGTAGGCGACACTGAAGCTTTCTTT	CASSTEYGHRKVGDTEAFF
once	TRBJ2-7	TRBD2	TRBV28	TGTGCCAGTGGTGGGACTAGCCGGGAGCAGTACTTC	CASGGTSREQYF
many	TRBJ1-2	TRBD1	TRBV18	TGTGCCAGCTCGCATCTCCCGAATACAGGGGATCACGGCTACACCTTC	CASSHLPNTGDHGYTF
many	TRBJ2-1	TRBD2	TRBV12-3/TRBV12-4	TGTGCCAGCAAAGGACTAGCGGGAGGGCCGGGGAATGAGCAGTTCTTC	CASKGLAGGPGNEQFF
.	TRBJ2-5	TRBD1	TRBV7-2	TGTGCCGGCAGCTATCAACAGGGGGCCGGAGAGACCCAGTACTTC	CAGSYQQGAGETQYF
few	TRBJ1-5	.	TRBV9	TGTGCCAGCGGGGGGGGGGCCGGGCAGCCCCAGCATTTT	CASGGGAGQPQHF
.	TRBJ2-7	.	TRBV6-6	TGTGCCAGCAGTTACTCGATGGAACAGGGTGAGGTCTACGAGCAGTACTTC	CASSYSMEQGEVYEQYF